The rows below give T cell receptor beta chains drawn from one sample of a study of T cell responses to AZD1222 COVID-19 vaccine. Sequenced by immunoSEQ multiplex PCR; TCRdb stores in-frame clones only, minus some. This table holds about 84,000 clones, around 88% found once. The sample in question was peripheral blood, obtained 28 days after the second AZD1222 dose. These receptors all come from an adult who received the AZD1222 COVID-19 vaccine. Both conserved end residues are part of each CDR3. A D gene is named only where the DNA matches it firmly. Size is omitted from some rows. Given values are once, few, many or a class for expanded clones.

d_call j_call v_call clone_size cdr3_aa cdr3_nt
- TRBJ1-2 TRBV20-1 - CSASFSNYGYTF TGCAGTGCTAGTTTCTCCAACTATGGCTACACCTTC
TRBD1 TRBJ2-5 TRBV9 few CASSAEGTDQETQYF TGTGCCAGCAGCGCAGAGGGGACAGACCAAGAGACCCAGTACTTC
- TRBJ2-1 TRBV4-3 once CASSLGGGRNEQFF TGCGCCAGCAGCCTGGGGGGGGGCCGAAATGAGCAGTTCTTC
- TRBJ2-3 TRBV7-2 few CASSYLQGYTDTQYF TGTGCCAGCAGCTATCTACAGGGATATACAGATACGCAGTATTTT
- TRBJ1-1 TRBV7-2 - CASSSWILLNTEAFF TGTGCCAGCAGCTCCTGGATCCTCTTGAACACTGAAGCTTTCTTT
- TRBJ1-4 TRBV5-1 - CASRTDTNEKLFF TGCGCCAGCAGGACGGACACTAATGAAAAACTGTTTTTT
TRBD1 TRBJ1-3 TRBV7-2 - CASSSYGTGSGNTIYF TGTGCCAGCAGCTCCTACGGGACAGGGTCTGGAAACACCATATATTTT
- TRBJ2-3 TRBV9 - CASETQTPPLADTQYF TGTGCCAGCGAAACCCAGACTCCCCCTCTGGCGGATACGCAGTATTTT
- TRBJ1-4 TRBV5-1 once CASSWGVSGDEKLFF TGCGCCAGCAGCTGGGGGGTCTCCGGGGATGAAAAACTGTTTTTT
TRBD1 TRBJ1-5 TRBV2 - CASSGGGPSNQPQHF TGTGCCAGCAGTGGAGGGGGCCCCAGCAATCAGCCCCAGCATTTT
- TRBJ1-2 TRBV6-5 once CASTPGRGYGYTF TGTGCCAGCACCCCCGGGAGGGGTTATGGCTACACCTTC
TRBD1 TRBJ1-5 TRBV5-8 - CASSLEGAVIQPQHF TGTGCCAGCAGCTTGGAGGGGGCGGTAATTCAGCCCCAGCATTTT
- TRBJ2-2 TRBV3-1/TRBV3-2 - CASSQVSGVTGELFF TGTGCCAGCAGCCAAGTCTCTGGGGTCACCGGGGAGCTGTTTTTT